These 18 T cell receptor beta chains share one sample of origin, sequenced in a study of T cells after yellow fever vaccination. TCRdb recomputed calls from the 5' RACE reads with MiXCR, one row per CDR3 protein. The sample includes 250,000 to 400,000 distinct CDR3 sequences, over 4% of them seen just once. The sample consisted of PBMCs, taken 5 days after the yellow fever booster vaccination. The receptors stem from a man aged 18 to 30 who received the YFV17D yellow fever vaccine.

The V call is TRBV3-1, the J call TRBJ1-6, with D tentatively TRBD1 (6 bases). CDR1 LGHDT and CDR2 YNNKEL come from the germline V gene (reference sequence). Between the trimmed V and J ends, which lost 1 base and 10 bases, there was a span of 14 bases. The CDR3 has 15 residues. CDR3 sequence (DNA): TGTGCCAGCAGCCAAGGGGGGCGCGGGATATCACCCCTCCACTTT. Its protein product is CASSQGGRGISPLHF.

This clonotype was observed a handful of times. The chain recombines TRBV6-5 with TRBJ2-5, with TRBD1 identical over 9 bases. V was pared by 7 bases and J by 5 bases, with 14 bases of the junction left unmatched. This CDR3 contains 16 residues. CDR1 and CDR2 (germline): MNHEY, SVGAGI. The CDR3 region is CASTPSPGQGDETQYF. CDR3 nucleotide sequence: TGTGCCAGCACCCCTTCACCGGGACAGGGAGATGAGACCCAGTACTTC.

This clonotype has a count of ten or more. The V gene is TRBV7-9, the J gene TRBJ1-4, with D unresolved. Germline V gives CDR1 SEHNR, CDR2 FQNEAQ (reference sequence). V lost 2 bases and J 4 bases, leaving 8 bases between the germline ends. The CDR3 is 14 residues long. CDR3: CASSLPPNNEKLFF. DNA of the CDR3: TGTGCCAGCAGCTTACCCCCCAATAATGAAAAACTGTTTTTT.

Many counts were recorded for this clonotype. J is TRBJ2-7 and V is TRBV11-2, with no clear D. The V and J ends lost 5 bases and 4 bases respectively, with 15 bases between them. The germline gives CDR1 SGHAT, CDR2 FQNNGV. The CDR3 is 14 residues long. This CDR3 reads CASSLLPTDYEQYV. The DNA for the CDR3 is TGTGCCAGCAGCCTGCTGCCTACAGATTACGAGCAGTACGTC.

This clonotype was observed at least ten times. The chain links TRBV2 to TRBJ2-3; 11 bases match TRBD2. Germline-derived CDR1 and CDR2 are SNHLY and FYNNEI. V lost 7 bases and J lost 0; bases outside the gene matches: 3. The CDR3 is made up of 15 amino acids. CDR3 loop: CASNRLAGSTDTQYF. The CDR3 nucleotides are TGTGCCAGCAACAGACTAGCGGGGAGCACAGATACGCAGTATTTT.

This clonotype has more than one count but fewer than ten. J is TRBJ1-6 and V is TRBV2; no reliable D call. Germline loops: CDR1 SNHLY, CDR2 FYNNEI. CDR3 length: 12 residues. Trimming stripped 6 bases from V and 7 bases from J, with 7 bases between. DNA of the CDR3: TGTGCCAGCAGGTTAGACAATTCACCCCTCCACTTT. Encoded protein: CASRLDNSPLHF. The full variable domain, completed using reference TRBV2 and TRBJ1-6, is EPEVTQTPSHQVTQMGQEVILRCVPISNHLYFYWYRQILGQKVEFLVSFYNNEISEKSEIFDDQFSVERPDGSNFTLKIRSTKLEDSAMYFCASRLDNSPLHFGNGTRLTVT.

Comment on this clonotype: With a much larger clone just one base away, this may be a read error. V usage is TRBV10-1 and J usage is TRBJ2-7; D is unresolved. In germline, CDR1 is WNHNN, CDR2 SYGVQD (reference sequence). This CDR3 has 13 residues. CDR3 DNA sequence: TGCGCCAGCAGAGAGTACCGAGGATACGAGCAGTACTTC. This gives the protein CASREYRGYEQYF.

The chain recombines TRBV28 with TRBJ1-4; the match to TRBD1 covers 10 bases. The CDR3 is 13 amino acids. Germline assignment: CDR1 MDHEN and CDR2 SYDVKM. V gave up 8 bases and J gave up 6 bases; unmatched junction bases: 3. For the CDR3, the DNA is TGTGCCAGCCTGGGACAGGGGTATGAAAAACTGTTTTTT. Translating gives CASLGQGYEKLFF. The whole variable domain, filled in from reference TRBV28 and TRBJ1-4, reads DVKVTQSSRYLVKRTGEKVFLECVQDMDHENMFWYRQDPGLGLRLIYFSYDVKMKEKGDIPEGYSVSREKKERFSLILESASTNQTSMYLCASLGQGYEKLFFGSGTQLSVL.

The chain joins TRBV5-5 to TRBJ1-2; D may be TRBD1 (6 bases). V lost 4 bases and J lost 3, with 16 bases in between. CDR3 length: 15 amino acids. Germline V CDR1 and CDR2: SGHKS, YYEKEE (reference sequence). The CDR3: CASSNDRRRYYGYTF. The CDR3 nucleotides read TGTGCCAGCAGCAATGACAGGCGGCGCTACTATGGCTACACCTTC.

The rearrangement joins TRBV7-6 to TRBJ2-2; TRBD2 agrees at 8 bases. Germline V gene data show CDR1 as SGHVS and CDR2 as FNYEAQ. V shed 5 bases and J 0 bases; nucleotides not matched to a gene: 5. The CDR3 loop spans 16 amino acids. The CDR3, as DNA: TGTGCCAGCAGCCCCCGGACTAGCTCGAACACCGGGGAGCTGTTTTTT. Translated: CASSPRTSSNTGELFF.

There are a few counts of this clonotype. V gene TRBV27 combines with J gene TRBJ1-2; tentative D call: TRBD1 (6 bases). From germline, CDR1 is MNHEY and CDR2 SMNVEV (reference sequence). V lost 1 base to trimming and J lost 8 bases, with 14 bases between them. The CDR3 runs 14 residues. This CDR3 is CASSLFGTSFGYTF. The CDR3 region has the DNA TGTGCCAGCAGTTTATTCGGGACATCGTTCGGCTACACCTTC.

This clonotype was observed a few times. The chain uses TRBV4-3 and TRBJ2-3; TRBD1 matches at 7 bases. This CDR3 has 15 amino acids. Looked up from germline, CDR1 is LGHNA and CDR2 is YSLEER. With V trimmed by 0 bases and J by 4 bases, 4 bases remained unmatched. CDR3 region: CASSQEGGTPDTQYF. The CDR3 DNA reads TGCGCCAGCAGCCAAGAAGGGGGCACCCCAGATACGCAGTATTTT.

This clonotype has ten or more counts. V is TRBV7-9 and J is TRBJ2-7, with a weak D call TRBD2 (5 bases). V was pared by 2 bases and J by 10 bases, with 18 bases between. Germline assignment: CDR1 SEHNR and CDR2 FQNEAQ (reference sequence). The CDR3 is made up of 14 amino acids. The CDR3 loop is CASSLIGGLGRQYF. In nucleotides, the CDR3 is TGTGCCAGCAGCTTAATTGGTGGCCTGGGGAGACAGTACTTC.

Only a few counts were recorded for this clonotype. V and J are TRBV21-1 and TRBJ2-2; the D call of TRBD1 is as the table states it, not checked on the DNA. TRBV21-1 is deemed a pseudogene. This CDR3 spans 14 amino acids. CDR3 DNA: TGTGCCAGCAGCAAAGCAGGGGGACACGGGGAGCTGTTTTTT. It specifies CASSKAGGHGELFF.

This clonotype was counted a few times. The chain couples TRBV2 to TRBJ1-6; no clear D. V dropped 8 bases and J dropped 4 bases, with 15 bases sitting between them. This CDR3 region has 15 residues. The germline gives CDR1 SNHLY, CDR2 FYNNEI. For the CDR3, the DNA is TGTGCCAGCCTCGGGAACGGGCATTATAATTCACCCCTCCACTTT. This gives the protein CASLGNGHYNSPLHF.

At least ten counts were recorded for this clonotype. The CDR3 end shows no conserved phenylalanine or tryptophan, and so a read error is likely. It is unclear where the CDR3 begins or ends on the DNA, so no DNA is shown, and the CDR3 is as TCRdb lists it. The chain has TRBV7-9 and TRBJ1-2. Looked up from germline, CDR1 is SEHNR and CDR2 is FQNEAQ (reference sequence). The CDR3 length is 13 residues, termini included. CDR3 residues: CASGPVSGYGYTL.

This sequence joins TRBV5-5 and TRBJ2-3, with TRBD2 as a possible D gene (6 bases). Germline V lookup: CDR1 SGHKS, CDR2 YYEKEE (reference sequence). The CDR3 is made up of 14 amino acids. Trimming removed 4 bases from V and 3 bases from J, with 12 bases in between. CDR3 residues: CASSGRLVTDTQYF. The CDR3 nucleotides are TGTGCCAGCAGCGGCAGACTAGTAACAGATACGCAGTATTTT.

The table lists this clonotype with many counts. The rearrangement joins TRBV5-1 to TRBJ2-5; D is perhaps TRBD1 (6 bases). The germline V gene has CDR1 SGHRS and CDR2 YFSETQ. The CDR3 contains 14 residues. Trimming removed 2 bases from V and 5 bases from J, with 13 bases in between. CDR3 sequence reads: CASSLLGALETQYF. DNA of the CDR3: TGCGCCAGCAGCTTACTGGGGGCGTTGGAGACCCAGTACTTC.